This T cell receptor beta chain was sequenced during a study of blood T cell repertoires in COVID-19. Study background: Donors in the United States, Italy and Spain gave samples during acute or convalescent COVID-19.

The CDR3 length is 18 residues. V lost 0 bases to trimming and J lost 4 bases, with 19 bases between them. Germline V CDR1 and CDR2: LNHNV, YYDKDF (reference sequence). Clones were read by immunoSEQ multiplex PCR, and TCRdb kept only the in-frame ones, dropping some. Seen here are approximately 500,000 clones, 70% to 90% observed once, and the top ten hold about 2%. The study recruited people aged roughly 18 to 89 years across 24 US areas. Cohorts were determined from participant-reported clinical history. Cohort 3 recovered donors had two negative PCRs, clearance, or symptom resolution. Sequencing used PBMCs or T cells enriched from blood (not recorded which). This chain links TRBV15 with TRBJ2-1; TRBD2 might be the D (6 bases). The TCR sequence derives from a middle-aged woman who had recovered from COVID-19. CDR3 loop: CATSRDLTFSGSYNEQFF. The CDR3 region has the DNA TGTGCCACCAGCAGAGATCTCACATTTAGCGGTTCTTACAATGAGCAGTTCTTC.